Sequencing of this T cell receptor (beta chain) was carried out in a study of blood T cell repertoires in COVID-19. Across the whole study: Sources were T cells, B-cell-depleted T cells, or PBMCs; the material itself was cDNA or gDNA.

The ends were cut back, 1 base at V and 3 bases at J, with 7 bases in the middle. This CDR3 is 14 amino acids long. Germline V lookup: CDR1 SGHRS, CDR2 YFSETQ. Sequenced by immunoSEQ multiplex PCR; TCRdb stores in-frame clones only, minus some. The data show 150,000 to 200,000 clones, approximately 85% seen once. This TCR was sampled from a man between 60 and 75 years old with acute or convalescent COVID-19. The sequencing input was peripheral blood. This chain joins TRBV5-1 and TRBJ2-2, with D perhaps matching TRBD2 (5 bases). The CDR3 coding sequence is TGCGCCAGCAGCTTGTCCGGGGACACCGGGGAGCTGTTTTTT. It is translated as CASSLSGDTGELFF. Full variable domain (missing parts from reference TRBV5-1 and TRBJ2-2): KAGVTQTPRYLIKTRGQQVTLSCSPISGHRSVSWYQQTPGQGLQFLFEYFSETQRNKGNFPGRFSGRQFSNSRSEMNVSTLELGDSALYLCASSLSGDTGELFFGEGSRLTVL.